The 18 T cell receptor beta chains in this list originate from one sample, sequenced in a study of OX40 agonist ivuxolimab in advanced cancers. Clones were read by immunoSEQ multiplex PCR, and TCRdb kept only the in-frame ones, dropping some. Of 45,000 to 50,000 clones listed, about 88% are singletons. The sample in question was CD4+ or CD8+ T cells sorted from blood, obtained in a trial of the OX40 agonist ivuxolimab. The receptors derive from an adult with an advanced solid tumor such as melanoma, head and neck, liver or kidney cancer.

CDR3 protein: CASSGGQSYEQYF. CDR3 bases: TGTGCCAGCAGCGGGGGACAGTCCTACGAGCAGTACTTC. V is TRBV9 and J is TRBJ2-7; 7 bases align to TRBD1. Germline-derived CDR1 and CDR2 are SGDLS and YYNGEE. The V gene end was trimmed by 3 bases and the J gene end by 1 base; junction bases not matched to a gene: 1. This CDR3 contains 13 residues.

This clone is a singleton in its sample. The CDR3 DNA follows: TGCGCCAGCAGCCAAGTTATTCCGAACACCGGGGAGCTGTTTTTT. It translates to CASSQVIPNTGELFF. The chain has TRBV4-3 and TRBJ2-2; no clear D gene. The CDR3 is 15 residues long. Trimming pared 1 base from V and 0 bases from J, leaving 6 bases between. Germline V lookup: CDR1 LGHNA, CDR2 YSLEER.

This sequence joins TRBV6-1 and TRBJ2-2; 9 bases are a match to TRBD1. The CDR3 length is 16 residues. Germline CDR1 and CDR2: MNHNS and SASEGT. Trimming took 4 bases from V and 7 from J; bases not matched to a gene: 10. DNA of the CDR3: TGTGCCAGCAGTGGATACCGGACAGGGGTTGGCGGGGAGCTGTTTTTT. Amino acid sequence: CASSGYRTGVGGELFF.

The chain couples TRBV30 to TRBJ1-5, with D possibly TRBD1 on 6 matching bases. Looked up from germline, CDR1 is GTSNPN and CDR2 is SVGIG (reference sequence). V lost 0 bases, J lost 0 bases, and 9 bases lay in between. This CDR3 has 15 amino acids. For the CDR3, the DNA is TGTGCCTGGAGTGTCGGGGGACATAGCAATCAGCCCCAGCATTTT. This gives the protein CAWSVGGHSNQPQHF.

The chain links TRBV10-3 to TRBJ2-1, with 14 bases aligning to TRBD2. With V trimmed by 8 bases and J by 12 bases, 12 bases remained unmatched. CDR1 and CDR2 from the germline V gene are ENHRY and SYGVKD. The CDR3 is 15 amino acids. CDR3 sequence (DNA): TGTGCCATCTCCTCAGGGACTAGCGGGAGATTGGGGCAGTTCTTC. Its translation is CAISSGTSGRLGQFF.

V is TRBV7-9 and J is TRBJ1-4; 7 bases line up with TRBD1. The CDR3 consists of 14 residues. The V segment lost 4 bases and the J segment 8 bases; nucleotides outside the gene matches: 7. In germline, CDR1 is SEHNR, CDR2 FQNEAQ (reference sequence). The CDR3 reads CASSSGGSGEKLFF. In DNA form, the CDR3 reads TGTGCCAGCAGCTCAGGGGGGTCTGGAGAAAAACTGTTTTTT. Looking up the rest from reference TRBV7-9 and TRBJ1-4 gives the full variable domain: DTGVSQNPRHKITKRGQNVTFRCDPISEHNRLYWYRQTLGQGPEFLTYFQNEAQLEKSRLLSDRFSAERPKGSFSTLEIQRTEQGDSAMYLCASSSGGSGEKLFFGSGTQLSVL.

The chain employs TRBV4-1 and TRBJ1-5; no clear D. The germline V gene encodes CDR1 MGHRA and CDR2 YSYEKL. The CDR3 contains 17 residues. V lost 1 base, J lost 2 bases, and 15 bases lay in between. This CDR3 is CASSQGYSLSGNQPQHF. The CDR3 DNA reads TGCGCCAGCAGCCAAGGATATAGTCTTAGTGGCAATCAGCCCCAGCATTTT.

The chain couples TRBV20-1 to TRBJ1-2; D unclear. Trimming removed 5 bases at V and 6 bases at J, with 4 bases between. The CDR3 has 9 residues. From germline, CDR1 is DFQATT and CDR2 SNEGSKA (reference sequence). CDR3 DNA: TGCAGTGCTGGTGATGGCTACACCTTC. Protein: CSAGDGYTF.

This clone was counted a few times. CDR3 amino acids: CASSLGRGYGGYTF. The CDR3 region has the DNA TGTGCCAGCAGCTTGGGTAGGGGGTACGGTGGCTACACCTTC. The chain employs TRBV5-5 and TRBJ1-2; weak D call: TRBD1 (6 bases). Germline V gene sequence: CDR1 SGHKS, CDR2 YYEKEE (reference sequence). The CDR3 totals 14 residues. Trimming cost V 0 bases and J 7 bases, with 13 bases left between them.

This CDR3 is CASSYTSGSSNEQFF. CDR3 DNA: TGTGCCAGCAGCTATACTAGCGGGAGTAGTAATGAGCAGTTCTTC. The J gene is TRBJ2-1, the V gene TRBV7-6, with 11 bases that match TRBD2. V trimming: 4 bases; J trimming: 7 bases; junction bases outside the gene matches: 6. Germline V gives CDR1 SGHVS, CDR2 FNYEAQ. CDR3 size: 15 residues.

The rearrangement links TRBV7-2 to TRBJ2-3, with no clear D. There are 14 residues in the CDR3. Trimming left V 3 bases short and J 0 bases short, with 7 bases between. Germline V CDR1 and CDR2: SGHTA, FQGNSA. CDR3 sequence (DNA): TGTGCCAGCAGCTTTTTGACTAGCACAGATACGCAGTATTTT. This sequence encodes CASSFLTSTDTQYF.

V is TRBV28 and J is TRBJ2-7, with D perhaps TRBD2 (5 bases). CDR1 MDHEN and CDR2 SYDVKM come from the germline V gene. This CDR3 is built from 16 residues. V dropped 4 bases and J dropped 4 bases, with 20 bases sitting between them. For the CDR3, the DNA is TGTGCCAGCAGTTGGAACCGGGATACTACTTCTTACGAGCAGTACTTC. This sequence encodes CASSWNRDTTSYEQYF. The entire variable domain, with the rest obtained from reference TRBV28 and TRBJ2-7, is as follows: DVKVTQSSRYLVKRTGEKVFLECVQDMDHENMFWYRQDPGLGLRLIYFSYDVKMKEKGDIPEGYSVSREKKERFSLILESASTNQTSMYLCASSWNRDTTSYEQYFGPGTRLTVT.

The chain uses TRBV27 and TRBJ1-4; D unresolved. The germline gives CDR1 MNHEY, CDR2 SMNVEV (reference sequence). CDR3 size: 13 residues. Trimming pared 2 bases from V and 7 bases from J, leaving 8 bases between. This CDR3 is CASSLQGSEKLFF. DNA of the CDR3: TGTGCCAGCAGTTTACAAGGGAGTGAAAAACTGTTTTTT. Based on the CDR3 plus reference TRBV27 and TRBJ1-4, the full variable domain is EAQVTQNPRYLITVTGKKLTVTCSQNMNHEYMSWYRQDPGLGLRQIYYSMNVEVTDKGDVPEGYKVSRKEKRNFPLILESPSPNQTSLYFCASSLQGSEKLFFGSGTQLSVL.

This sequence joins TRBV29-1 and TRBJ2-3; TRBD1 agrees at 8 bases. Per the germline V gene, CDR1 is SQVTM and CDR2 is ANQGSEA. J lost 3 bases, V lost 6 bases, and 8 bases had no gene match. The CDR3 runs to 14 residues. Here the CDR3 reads CSVGGQGWTDTQYF. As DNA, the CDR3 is TGCAGCGTAGGAGGACAGGGTTGGACAGATACGCAGTATTTT.

CDR3 DNA sequence: TGTGCCAGCAGCTCCACAGATACGCAGTATTTT. Encoded protein: CASSSTDTQYF. This rearrangement joins TRBV7-3 to TRBJ2-3, with D unresolved. The CDR3 has 11 residues. From germline, CDR1 is SGHTA and CDR2 FQGTGA. Trimming took 4 bases from V and 2 from J, leaving 1 base between them.

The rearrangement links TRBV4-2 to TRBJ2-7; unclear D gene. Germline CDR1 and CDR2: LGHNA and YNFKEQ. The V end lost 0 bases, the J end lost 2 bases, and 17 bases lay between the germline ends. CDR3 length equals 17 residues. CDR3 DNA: TGTGCCAGCAGCCAAGATCTCCCCCTCAAGATAACCTACGAGCAGTACTTC. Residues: CASSQDLPLKITYEQYF.

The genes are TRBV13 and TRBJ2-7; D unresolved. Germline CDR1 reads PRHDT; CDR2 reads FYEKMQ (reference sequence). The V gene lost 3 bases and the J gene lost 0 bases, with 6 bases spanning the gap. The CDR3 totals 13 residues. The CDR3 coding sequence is TGTGCCAGCAGCTTCCCATTCTCCTACGAGCAGTACTTC. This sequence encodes CASSFPFSYEQYF.

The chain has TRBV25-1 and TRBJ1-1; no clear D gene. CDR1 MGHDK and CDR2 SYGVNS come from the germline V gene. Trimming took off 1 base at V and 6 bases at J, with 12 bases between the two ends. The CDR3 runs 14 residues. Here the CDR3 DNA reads TGTGCCAGCAGTGAATCCTACCTGACCGCTGAAGCTTTCTTT. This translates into CASSESYLTAEAFF.